The clone carrying this T cell receptor (beta chain) was detected many times. The antigen remains undetermined. There are 15 residues in the CDR3. Germline CDR1 SGHVS, CDR2 FNYEAQ. Trimming left V 3 bases short and J 0 bases short, with 11 bases between. The data were taken from a study of T cell repertoires in cytomegalovirus infection. Looking at the study overall: Indicated by public TCR beta signatures were CMV infection and matching HLA type.

General observations from the study: The cumulative frequency of public TCR beta families distinguished individuals who carried CMV together with the relevant HLA. Within the response measured ex vivo, HLA-C-restricted CMV-specific TCR beta clonotypes were dominant.

TCRdb itself ran the reads through MiXCR, one entry per CDR3 protein. The sample holds around 550,000 distinct CDR3 sequences; around 27% are singletons and the top ten take roughly an eighth. V is TRBV7-6 and J is TRBJ2-5, with unresolved D. The sequenced material came from PBMCs. This sequence originates from a human donor in good health (CMV status not recorded). Some clones in this sample may be carry-over from other donors' samples. The DNA for the CDR3 is TGTGCCAGCAGCTTTGACCCCAGCGACCAAGAGACCCAGTACTTC. Its translation: CASSFDPSDQETQYF.